A selection of T cell receptor beta chains follows, all from one sample in a study of T cell responses to AZD1222 COVID-19 vaccine. The data were produced by immunoSEQ multiplex PCR, yet TCRdb's version contains in-frame clones alone and is incomplete. The sample records 130,000 or so clones, about 88% being singletons. The specimen was peripheral blood, collected 28 days after the second AZD1222 dose. These TCRs come from an adult who received the AZD1222 COVID-19 vaccine. The CDR3 runs from the conserved cysteine through the conserved F or W. The D gene is left open where the match is weak.

v_gene | d_gene | CDR3aa
TRBV11-1 | TRBD2 | CASSSLSGGRNEQFF
TRBV6-2/TRBV6-3 | NA | CASSYSAENEKLFF
TRBV10-2 | TRBD2 | CASSESGVGLDTQYF
TRBV27 | NA | CASRVGSGKEKLFF
TRBV27 | NA | CASSTREGVRYNEQFF
TRBV5-1 | TRBD1 | CASSSGTGAINEQFF
TRBV3-1/TRBV3-2 | TRBD1 | CASSQGDSFYTEAFF
TRBV7-9 | TRBD1 | CASSEQGVNEKLFF
TRBV14 | NA | CASSRRGGNYGYTF
TRBV2 | NA | CASSVGGPQETQYF
TRBV5-8 | NA | CASKIYGGEQYF
TRBV20-1 | NA | CSASREYEQYF
TRBV20-1 | NA | CSASQPGSSGNTIYF
TRBV6-1 | NA | CASSEAENTEAFF
TRBV28 | NA | CASSIPDGRGLWGYTF
TRBV27 | NA | CASRTGEGTGNQPQHF
TRBV19 | TRBD1 | CASSLGDRGFGEQYF
TRBV6-6 | NA | CASSYGGYQPQHF
TRBV14 | NA | CASSQDLARSPLHF
TRBV11-3 | TRBD1 | CASSLDGGGTGATDTQYF
TRBV7-6 | TRBD2 | CASSLGLASWEDTQYF
TRBV14 | NA | CASSQVRGDEQYF
TRBV5-8 | NA | CASSLRRSMNTEAFF
TRBV7-8 | TRBD1 | CASSFTTGGAGELFF
TRBV3-1/TRBV3-2 | TRBD1 | CASSQHTGVETQYF
TRBV9 | NA | CASSVGYGGPGEQYF
TRBV19 | NA | CASSLNTGRSGELFF
TRBV30 | TRBD1 | CAWKTGTGYTGELFF
TRBV11-2 | TRBD2 | CASSLDRGGSGGAYEQYF
TRBV19 | NA | CASSSLAGLGEQYF
TRBV2 | NA | CATSRWNTEAFF
TRBV20-1 | NA | CSAPGNTEAFF
TRBV3-1/TRBV3-2 | NA | CASSHKRRRRGSYEQYF
TRBV7-8 | NA | CASSHRLWSADTQYF
TRBV5-1 | NA | CASSSLTGLHNNNEQFF
TRBV5-6 | NA | CASSHRDYQFF
TRBV7-2 | NA | CASSSQGYSNQPQHF
TRBV29-1 | NA | CSVSGISSGNTIYF
TRBV6-1 | NA | CASSELDTGELFF
TRBV2 | TRBD1 | CASSRDSGRGYTF
TRBV19 | TRBD1 | CASRTGGTEAFF
TRBV11-1 | NA | CASSLTRVRAGYTF
TRBV7-9 | NA | CASSLALGQNYGYTF
TRBV30 | TRBD2 | CAWIRASGVGEQFF
TRBV19 | NA | CASSQRETQYF
TRBV18 | NA | CASSPGRGNAGNTIYF
TRBV7-6 | NA | CASSRRFNEQFF
TRBV5-1 | NA | CASSLAGGLNEKLFF
TRBV7-9 | TRBD1 | CASSLARGGRIKANYGYTF
TRBV5-4 | TRBD1 | CASSLDRGQETQYF
TRBV2 | NA | CASSEGAGALYNEQFF
TRBV20-1 | NA | CSGVGTGYTF
TRBV9 | NA | CASSRTAQPYEQYF
TRBV18 | NA | CASCRDNGVDTEAFF
TRBV30 | NA | CAWSGGMGVGEKLFF